Listed here are 24 T cell receptor beta chains from one sample, sequenced in a study of cytomegalovirus exposure and HLA in healthy donors (dated by TCRdb to 2016 to 2017). Libraries were made using the immunoSEQ multiplex PCR assay. For the multiplex PCR, a mixture combining 60 forward primers for TCR Vbeta segments and 13 reverse primers for TCR Jbeta segments was used. The immuneACCESS repertoire file appears here via TCRdb, limited to in-frame rearrangements. These files lack a portion of the clones; in checked studies, under half of the deficit traces to unresolved V genes, and the cause of the others is not known. The sample includes about 210,000 clones, with more than 75% observed a single time. The ten largest clones take up approximately 0.39% of the sample. Sequencing was done on a sample of PBMCs. The source of these receptors is a male donor in good health and CMV-seropositive.

The V call is TRBV23-1, the J call TRBJ2-1; D is perhaps TRBD1 (5 bases). TRBV23-1 is designated an ORF whose function remains uncertain. The CDR3 runs to 15 residues. Trimming shortened V by 8 bases and J by 0 bases, and 14 bases separated the two germline ends. CDR3 DNA sequence: TGCGCCAGCGGGGCGACTGGTAGCTCCTACAATGAGCAGTTCTTC. It specifies CASGATGSSYNEQFF.

V gene TRBV27 combines with J gene TRBJ2-7; 11 bases are a match to TRBD2. J gave up 3 bases and V 2 bases, and 6 bases lay outside the gene matches. The CDR3 is 16 amino acids. Germline loops: CDR1 MNHEY, CDR2 SMNVEV (reference sequence). In DNA form, the CDR3 reads TGTGCCAGCAGTTTAAGTAGCGGGAGGGCCTTCTACGAGCAGTACTTC. Translating gives CASSLSSGRAFYEQYF.

This clone was detected a few times. The rearrangement links TRBV5-8 to TRBJ2-3; the D gene is possibly TRBD2 (5 bases). CDR1 and CDR2 (germline): SGHTS, YDEGEE. The CDR3 sequence is 17 residues long. The V end was cut by 0 bases, the J end by 2 bases, with 16 bases between. The CDR3 DNA reads TGTGCCAGCAGCTTGGGGATTAGGAGGACTTACACAGATACGCAGTATTTT. Protein sequence: CASSLGIRRTYTDTQYF.

For the CDR3, the DNA is TGTGCCAGTAGTCTAAAATCGGGACATACGACTTTCTTT. Amino acid sequence: CASSLKSGHTTFF. The rearrangement links TRBV19 to TRBJ1-1, with D possibly TRBD1 on 6 matching bases. Germline values: CDR1 LNHDA, CDR2 SQIVND (reference sequence). The CDR3 has 13 residues. V was pared by 5 bases and J by 12 bases, with 19 bases between.

Comments on this clone: Relative to the germline gene, one junction end is altered; a read error may explain this. This sequence joins TRBV19 and TRBJ1-1, with no clear D. The CDR3 spans 11 residues. From germline, CDR1 is LNHDA and CDR2 SQIVND (reference sequence). CDR3 sequence reads: CASSAPDAGIF. The CDR3 DNA is TGTGCCAGTAGTGCCCCGGACGCGGGAATATTT.

V and J are TRBV11-3 and TRBJ2-1; no definite D call. V gave up 5 bases and J gave up 8 bases, with 13 bases separating them. Germline CDR1 reads SGHNT; CDR2 reads YENEEA. The CDR3 sequence is 13 residues long. CDR3 residues: CASSLSLVDEQFF. CDR3 sequence (DNA): TGTGCCAGCAGCCTTAGTCTTGTCGATGAGCAGTTCTTC.

The genes are TRBV5-6 and TRBJ2-4; 9 bases are shared with TRBD1. This CDR3 spans 14 amino acids. CDR1 is SGHDT and CDR2 is YYEEEE in the germline V gene. Losses at the gene ends were 5 bases for V and 5 bases for J; bases not matched to a gene: 5. For the CDR3, the DNA is TGTGCCAGCAGACGCCGGGACAGGGAAAACATTCAGTACTTC. This sequence encodes CASRRRDRENIQYF. The full variable domain, completed using reference TRBV5-6 and TRBJ2-4, is DAGVTQSPTHLIKTRGQQVTLRCSPKSGHDTVSWYQQALGQGPQFIFQYYEEEERQRGNFPDRFSGHQFPNYSSELNVNALLLGDSALYLCASRRRDRENIQYFGAGTRLSVL.

This chain uses TRBV30 with TRBJ2-7, with D uncertain. V was trimmed by 0 bases and J by 2 bases, leaving 8 bases between them. CDR1 is GTSNPN, CDR2 SVGIG, per germline (reference sequence). The CDR3 totals 13 residues. The CDR3 loop is CAWSVNRPYEQYF. The CDR3 nucleotides are TGTGCCTGGAGTGTCAACAGACCCTACGAGCAGTACTTC.

This chain joins TRBV2 and TRBJ2-5, with D unresolved. The end of the DNA is better explained by TRBJ2-7, so the J call may be wrong. CDR3 length: 11 amino acids. Per germline, CDR1 SNHLY and CDR2 FYNNEI. DNA of the CDR3: TGTGCCAGCAGTGAAGTCCACGAGCAGTACTTC. Translation: CASSEVHEQYF.

J is TRBJ2-3 and V is TRBV4-3, with D perhaps TRBD2 (7 bases). The CDR3 is made up of 16 amino acids. The V and J ends lost 0 bases and 6 bases respectively, with 16 bases between them. The V gene's germline CDR1 is LGHNA and CDR2 YSLEER. The CDR3 sequence is CASSQDLGGAVDTQYF. In DNA, the CDR3 is TGCGCCAGCAGCCAAGATCTGGGGGGGGCCGTGGATACGCAGTATTTT.

The rearrangement joins TRBV6-1 to TRBJ2-5; TRBD2 agrees at 8 bases. Germline V gene lookup returns CDR1 MNHNS and CDR2 SASEGT. Losses at the gene ends were 4 bases for V and 11 bases for J; bases not matched to a gene: 9. The CDR3 consists of 13 residues. The CDR3 region has the DNA TGTGCCAGCAGTGGGGGTAGCGGGGAAGGGCAGTACTTC. The encoded protein is CASSGGSGEGQYF.

This chain uses TRBV2 with TRBJ2-7, with 7 bases matching TRBD1. This CDR3 comprises 13 residues. In germline, CDR1 is SNHLY, CDR2 FYNNEI. J was trimmed by 0 bases and V by 10 bases; bases with no gene match: 6. The DNA of the CDR3 is TGTGCCACAGGGGGACAAAGCTCCTACGAGCAGTACTTC. Translation: CATGGQSSYEQYF.

The chain joins TRBV5-5 to TRBJ1-5; 9 nucleotides line up with TRBD1. Germline V gene data show CDR1 as SGHKS and CDR2 as YYEKEE (reference sequence). The CDR3 is made up of 14 amino acids. V lost 4 bases and J lost 6; bases outside the gene matches: 5. CDR3 bases: TGTGCCAGCAGCCCGACAGGGGGGGGTCAGCCCCAGCATTTT. Translating gives CASSPTGGGQPQHF.

About this clone itself: A read error may produce the germline difference seen at one junction end. This sequence joins TRBV7-9 and TRBJ1-4; D gene ambiguous. Germline values: CDR1 SEHNR, CDR2 FQNEAQ (reference sequence). The CDR3 consists of 18 residues. CDR3 sequence reads: CSSSLTADMLRTNEKLFF. In DNA, the CDR3 is TGTTCCAGCAGTCTCACAGCCGACATGCTAAGAACCAATGAAAAACTGTTTTTT.

This clone was seen a few times. The rearrangement uses TRBV4-1 and TRBJ2-2; 8 nucleotides line up with TRBD1. Trimming removed 8 bases from V and 2 bases from J; junction bases left unmatched: 4. Germline lookup yields CDR1 MGHRA and CDR2 YSYEKL. The CDR3 extends over 14 amino acids. The CDR3 loop reads CASEGQVNTGELFF. DNA for the CDR3: TGCGCCAGCGAGGGACAGGTTAACACCGGGGAGCTGTTTTTT.

This chain joins TRBV6-1 and TRBJ1-2, with D possibly TRBD1 on 5 matching bases. Trimming left V 8 bases short and J 0 bases short, with 10 bases between. Looked up from germline, CDR1 is MNHNS and CDR2 is SASEGT. CDR3 size: 13 residues. CDR3 DNA sequence: TGTGCCAGCGCGGGGCTAACTAACTATGGCTACACCTTC. Its translation: CASAGLTNYGYTF.

This clone was observed a few times. CDR3 sequence (DNA): TGTGCCAGCACGGGAAACGTCCAAGAGACCCAGTACTTC. Translated, it gives CASTGNVQETQYF. This rearrangement joins TRBV7-2 to TRBJ2-5; possibly TRBD2 for D (5 bases). Looked up from germline, CDR1 is SGHTA and CDR2 is FQGNSA. V was trimmed by 7 bases and J by 1 base, leaving 10 bases between them. CDR3 length equals 13 residues.

The CDR3 DNA follows: TGTGCCAGCAGCTTACCCAGGGCGTCGGCTGAAGCTTTCTTT. Protein: CASSLPRASAEAFF. J is TRBJ1-1 and V is TRBV7-9; D is perhaps TRBD1 (5 bases). Trimming shortened V by 2 bases and J by 6 bases, and 13 bases separated the two germline ends. The CDR3 has 14 residues. The germline V gene encodes CDR1 SEHNR and CDR2 FQNEAQ (reference sequence).

Comments on this clone: Other nucleotide sequences from this sample produce the same CDR3. J is TRBJ2-2 and V is TRBV7-3; 8 bases map to TRBD2. Looked up from germline, CDR1 is SGHTA and CDR2 is FQGTGA. Trimming at V came to 4 bases and at J to 6 bases, leaving 10 bases not matched to a gene. The CDR3 runs to 16 residues. The DNA of the CDR3 is TGTGCCAGCAGCTCTTCGAGCGGGAGAGCCGCCGGGGAGCTGTTTTTT. Translating gives CASSSSSGRAAGELFF.

This rearrangement joins TRBV7-3 to TRBJ2-7, with D perhaps TRBD1 (6 bases). Germline values: CDR1 SGHTA, CDR2 FQGTGA. The ends were cut back, 0 bases at V and 1 base at J, with 13 bases in the middle. The CDR3 has 16 amino acids. Here the CDR3 reads CASSLTGASGSYEQYF. The CDR3 coding sequence is TGTGCCAGCAGCTTAACGGGGGCAAGTGGATCCTACGAGCAGTACTTC.

The chain combines TRBV11-2 with TRBJ2-7, with 8 positions matching TRBD2. CDR1 SGHAT and CDR2 FQNNGV come from the germline V gene. The length of the CDR3 is 17 residues. The trim removed 4 bases at V and 9 bases at J, leaving 20 bases unmatched. In DNA, the CDR3 is TGTGCCAGCAGCTCCGCTCGGGGAGTAGCGGGGTTTGAGATGCAGTACTTC. Translated: CASSSARGVAGFEMQYF.

The V call is TRBV10-3, the J call TRBJ1-1, with no clear D. CDR3 length: 13 amino acids. V shed 6 bases and J shed 5 bases, with 13 bases lying between them. The germline V gene has CDR1 ENHRY and CDR2 SYGVKD. This chain's CDR3 is CAISDSQVTEAFF. DNA of the CDR3: TGTGCCATCAGCGACTCGCAAGTAACTGAAGCTTTCTTT.

The rearrangement uses TRBV7-3 and TRBJ1-5; TRBD1 agrees at 7 bases. This CDR3 comprises 13 residues. Germline CDR1 reads SGHTA; CDR2 reads FQGTGA. Trimming took 3 bases from V and 5 from J; bases not matched to a gene: 1. The CDR3 nucleotides read TGTGCCAGCAGCTTTGACAGGGATCAGCCCCAGCATTTT. Protein: CASSFDRDQPQHF.

V usage is TRBV2 and J usage is TRBJ2-7; TRBD1 matches at 8 bases. CDR3 length: 13 amino acids. Germline CDR1 is SNHLY and CDR2 is FYNNEI. V was clipped by 6 bases and J by 7 bases; unmatched bases: 8. CDR3 sequence reads: CASSATGVGEQYF. For the CDR3, the DNA is TGTGCCAGCAGCGCGACAGGGGTTGGAGAGCAGTACTTC.